The T cell receptor beta chain under discussion was sequenced for a study of T-cell reconstitution after alpha-beta-depleted transplantation in children. Germline V CDR1 and CDR2: DFQATT, SNEGSKA (reference sequence). The CDR3 covers 17 residues. The ends lost 7 bases at V and 2 bases at J; junction bases unmatched: 17. This clonotype was found many times. Its antigen is unknown. Overall study results and limits: Counts and diversity of T cells one year after transplant came mostly from newly produced T cells. Alpha-beta T cells about two months after transplant reportedly derived from several hundred expanded graft clones.

Unique molecular identifiers featured in how the TCRbeta library was prepared. One entry per CDR3 protein results from TCRdb running MiXCR on the PCR reads. The data show roughly 220,000 distinct CDR3 sequences, with roughly 8.3% seen just once and under 40% held by the top ten. This specimen consisted of PBMCs, mostly from graft donor cells, obtained 360 days after TCRalphabeta/CD19-depleted stem cell transplant. This sequence originates from a male patient aged 2 to 9 who had a stem cell transplant for acute myeloid leukemia, so the T cells may come from the graft donor. The gene calls are TRBV20-1 and TRBJ2-4; 7 nucleotides agree with TRBD2. CDR3 residues: CSVRLGLREMTKNIQYF. The CDR3 coding sequence is TGCAGTGTCCGCCTGGGGTTGCGGGAGATGACCAAAAACATTCAGTACTTC.